Below are 13 T cell receptor beta chains sequenced from a single sample in a study of shared clonotypes between healthy human individuals (dated by TCRdb to about 2020). Library preparation was by the immunoSEQ multiplex PCR assay. The immuneACCESS repertoire file appears here via TCRdb, limited to in-frame rearrangements. These files lack a portion of the clones; in checked studies, under half of the deficit traces to unresolved V genes, and the cause of the others is not known. Within this sample are about 2.4 million clones, with roughly 93% of them counted one time only. Clones ranked in the top ten supply 0.36% of the sample. The source material was naive CD4+ T cells from PBMCs. This specimen's cell subset or site label, interpreted: CD45RA+ positively selected. The receptors originated from a man aged 18 to 35 in good health. Some clones in this sample may be carry-over from other donors' samples.

The V gene is TRBV20-1, the J gene TRBJ1-2; TRBD1 agrees at 7 bases. This CDR3 is built from 11 residues. The J segment lost 11 bases and the V segment lost 5 bases, leaving 8 bases of the junction unmatched. Germline values: CDR1 DFQATT, CDR2 SNEGSKA (reference sequence). The CDR3 DNA follows: TGCAGTGCTGGGACAGCCCGGGAATACACCTTC. Translation gives CSAGTAREYTF.

This clone appeared once. The chain employs TRBV2 and TRBJ2-6; TRBD1 matches 11 bases. V was pared by 7 bases and J by 2 bases, with 4 bases of the junction left unmatched. The CDR3 spans 16 residues. CDR1 is SNHLY, CDR2 FYNNEI, per germline. The CDR3 DNA reads as TGTGCCAGCATTTCGGACAGGGGGCCTGGGGCCAACGTCCTGACTTTC. It yields the protein CASISDRGPGANVLTF. Full variable domain (rest looked up from reference TRBV2 and TRBJ2-6): EPEVTQTPSHQVTQMGQEVILRCVPISNHLYFYWYRQILGQKVEFLVSFYNNEISEKSEIFDDQFSVERPDGSNFTLKIRSTKLEDSAMYFCASISDRGPGANVLTFGAGSRLTVL.

The gene calls are TRBV9 and TRBJ2-7; 7 bases fit TRBD2. This CDR3 is 14 amino acids long. Germline V gene sequence: CDR1 SGDLS, CDR2 YYNGEE. V was clipped by 1 base and J by 2 bases; unmatched bases: 3. The CDR3 DNA reads TGTGCCAGCAGCGTAAGCCGGGAGGCCTACGAGCAGTACTTC. It specifies CASSVSREAYEQYF.

The gene calls are TRBV9 and TRBJ2-3; no reliable D call. CDR1 is SGDLS, CDR2 YYNGEE, per germline. The CDR3 spans 13 residues. The V end was cut by 3 bases, the J end by 4 bases, with 9 bases between. Written as DNA, the CDR3 is TGTGCCAGCAGCGAGAGAGTCCCAGATACGCAGTATTTT. Residues: CASSERVPDTQYF.

This rearrangement joins TRBV25-1 to TRBJ2-3, with 9 positions matching TRBD2. V trimming: 7 bases; J trimming: 4 bases; junction bases outside the gene matches: 9. Per the germline V gene, CDR1 is MGHDK and CDR2 is SYGVNS. This CDR3 is built from 15 residues. CDR3 amino acids: CASKQGLAVADTQYF. The CDR3 bases are TGTGCCAGCAAGCAGGGACTAGCCGTCGCAGATACGCAGTATTTT.

V and J are TRBV14 and TRBJ2-5, with D perhaps TRBD1 (5 bases). Germline-derived CDR1 and CDR2 are SGHDN and FVKESK. Trimming pared 5 bases from V and 9 bases from J, leaving 16 bases between. The CDR3 totals 13 residues. CDR3 DNA sequence: TGTGCCAGCAGCAAACAGGCGACGACACCCCAGTACTTC. This encodes CASSKQATTPQYF. Variable domain in full (rest from reference TRBV14 and TRBJ2-5): EAGVTQFPSHSVIEKGQTVTLRCDPISGHDNLYWYRRVMGKEIKFLLHFVKESKQDESGMPNNRFLAERTGGTYSTLKVQPAELEDSGVYFCASSKQATTPQYFGPGTRLLVL.

The genes are TRBV28 and TRBJ2-7; 8 nucleotides line up with TRBD1. Germline V gene data show CDR1 as MDHEN and CDR2 as SYDVKM. The CDR3 loop spans 15 amino acids. The J segment lost 1 base and the V segment lost 4 bases, leaving 6 bases of the junction unmatched. The CDR3 sequence is CASSSDRDRSYEQYF. The CDR3 nucleotides read TGTGCCAGCAGTTCCGACCGGGACAGGTCCTACGAGCAGTACTTC.

V gene TRBV6-1 combines with J gene TRBJ2-2; tentative D call: TRBD1 (6 bases). The germline V gene encodes CDR1 MNHNS and CDR2 SASEGT. V lost 4 bases, J lost 2 bases, and 11 bases lay in between. The CDR3 extends over 15 amino acids. For the CDR3, the DNA is TGTGCCAGCAGTGTTGGACAGTCTAACACCGGGGAGCTGTTTTTT. This sequence encodes CASSVGQSNTGELFF.

This rearrangement joins TRBV5-4 to TRBJ1-4; the D gene is possibly TRBD1 (6 bases). From germline, CDR1 is SGHNT and CDR2 YYREEE (reference sequence). Between the trimmed V and J ends, which lost 4 bases and 8 bases, there was a span of 15 bases. The CDR3 loop spans 14 amino acids. CDR3 coding DNA: TGTGCCAGCAGCATACAGGGTTACCAGGAAAAACTGTTTTTT. This sequence encodes CASSIQGYQEKLFF.

The chain is built from TRBV10-2 and TRBJ2-7, with TRBD1 identical over 9 bases. The germline V gene has CDR1 WSHSY and CDR2 SAAADI. The length of the CDR3 is 12 residues. After removal of 10 bases from V and 2 bases from J, the junction contained 3 bases not matched to a gene. DNA for the CDR3: TGCGCCACGGGACAGGGCCCCTACGAGCAGTACTTC. Its translation is CATGQGPYEQYF.

CDR3 bases: TGTGCCAGCAGCCCCGGGACAGGGGACTACAATGAGCAGTTCTTC. Protein product: CASSPGTGDYNEQFF. The V gene is TRBV5-6, the J gene TRBJ2-1; TRBD1 aligns across 10 bases. The V and J ends lost 4 bases and 3 bases, in that order; junction bases with no gene match: 4. The CDR3 contains 15 residues. Germline V gene data show CDR1 as SGHDT and CDR2 as YYEEEE.

CDR3 coding DNA: TGTGCCAGCAGCATCCCGGGTTACACCCTCCAAGAGACCCAGTACTTC. Protein product: CASSIPGYTLQETQYF. The chain uses TRBV7-9 and TRBJ2-5; D call uncertain. CDR3 size: 16 residues. With 5 bases removed from V and 1 base from J, the gap between germline ends came to 17 bases. Germline CDR1 and CDR2: SEHNR and FQNEAQ (reference sequence).

The table lists this clone with a count of one. The rearrangement links TRBV11-2 to TRBJ2-3, with D tentatively TRBD1 (6 bases). The CDR3 spans 15 residues. Trimming left V 3 bases short and J 2 bases short, with 12 bases between. CDR1 and CDR2 from the germline V gene are SGHAT and FQNNGV. CDR3 region: CASSLPTGNTDTQYF. The DNA of the CDR3 is TGTGCCAGCAGCTTGCCGACAGGAAACACAGATACGCAGTATTTT.